This passage covers 29 T cell receptor beta chains from one sample sequenced in a study of T-cell memory formation after mild COVID-19. TCRdb reprocessed the 5' RACE reads via MiXCR and lists one record per CDR3 protein. The table shows about 350,000 distinct CDR3 sequences, with 20% to 25% occurring only once. The specimen was PBMCs or a T cell subset sorted from them (not recorded which). Receptors originate from a man between 18 and 29 years old who had mild COVID-19 (a few samples of this study predate the infection). Cell type and time point are not known.

This clonotype was observed a few times. This chain links TRBV5-1 with TRBJ2-2; D gene ambiguous. This CDR3 comprises 11 residues. Germline loops: CDR1 SGHRS, CDR2 YFSETQ. The V and J ends lost 4 bases and 9 bases respectively, with 7 bases between them. The DNA of the CDR3 is TGCGCCAGCAGCCCCGCCCGGGAGCTGTTTTTT. Translating gives CASSPARELFF. Complete variable domain (other parts from reference TRBV5-1 and TRBJ2-2): KAGVTQTPRYLIKTRGQQVTLSCSPISGHRSVSWYQQTPGQGLQFLFEYFSETQRNKGNFPGRFSGRQFSNSRSEMNVSTLELGDSALYLCASSPARELFFGEGSRLTVL.

The CDR3, as DNA: TGTGCCAGCAGTCCCGCGACAGAGACCTATGGCTACACCTTC. This sequence encodes CASSPATETYGYTF. The chain combines TRBV12-3 or TRBV12-4 with TRBJ1-2, with D tentatively TRBD1 (5 bases). V lost 5 bases to trimming and J lost 4 bases, with 14 bases between them. This CDR3 is 14 amino acids long.

This clonotype was detected a few times. The rearrangement joins TRBV12-3 or TRBV12-4 to TRBJ2-7; D remains ambiguous. The germline V and J ends were trimmed by 6 bases and 5 bases, with 14 bases remaining between them. The CDR3 has 13 amino acids. CDR3 sequence reads: CASSGWAEDEQYF. The CDR3, as DNA: TGTGCCAGCAGCGGTTGGGCCGAGGACGAGCAGTACTTC.

The rearrangement uses TRBV4-3 and TRBJ1-2, with D possibly being TRBD1 (6 bases). The length of the CDR3 is 14 residues. CDR1 and CDR2 from the germline V gene are LGHNA and YSLEER. V was clipped by 0 bases and J by 5 bases, with 10 bases between them. In DNA form, the CDR3 reads TGCGCCAGCAGCCAAGATGACAGGCGTTATGGCTACACCTTC. It codes for CASSQDDRRYGYTF.

This clonotype turned up a few times. The chain links TRBV11-2 to TRBJ2-3, with D unresolved. From germline, CDR1 is SGHAT and CDR2 FQNNGV. V was trimmed by 7 bases and J by 2 bases, leaving 16 bases between them. The CDR3 sequence is 15 residues long. The CDR3, as DNA: TGTGCCAGCACTCTTGGGCCACTACTCACAGATACGCAGTATTTT. Translation: CASTLGPLLTDTQYF. Combining the CDR3 with reference TRBV11-2 and TRBJ2-3 gives the whole variable domain EAGVAQSPRYKIIEKRQSVAFWCNPISGHATLYWYQQILGQGPKLLIQFQNNGVVDDSQLPKDRFSAERLKGVDSTLKIQPAKLEDSAVYLCASTLGPLLTDTQYFGPGTRLTVL.

This chain connects TRBV11-1 to TRBJ2-3, with D perhaps matching TRBD1 or TRBD2 (5 bases each). The length of the CDR3 is 16 residues. Deletions cut 5 bases from V and 4 bases from J, with 19 bases between. Germline loops: CDR1 SGHAT, CDR2 FQDESV (reference sequence). The chain's CDR3 is CASSPGRNNRADTQYF. The CDR3 bases are TGTGCCAGCAGCCCGGGACGGAATAATCGTGCAGATACGCAGTATTTT.

The chain combines TRBV11-1 with TRBJ2-4, with TRBD1 identical over 8 bases. CDR3 length: 14 residues. The germline V gene has CDR1 SGHAT and CDR2 FQDESV (reference sequence). V shed 1 base and J 6 bases; nucleotides not matched to a gene: 2. CDR3 bases: TGTGCCAGCAGCTTAGACAGGGGGAGAAACATTCAGTACTTC. Its translation is CASSLDRGRNIQYF. The complete variable domain, with remaining parts taken from reference TRBV11-1 and TRBJ2-4, reads EAEVAQSPRYKITEKSQAVAFWCDPISGHATLYWYRQILGQGPELLVQFQDESVVDDSQLPKDRFSAERLKGVDSTLKIQPAELGDSAMYLCASSLDRGRNIQYFGAGTRLSVL.

This clonotype has a handful of counts. The J gene is TRBJ2-7, the V gene TRBV12-3 or TRBV12-4, with a weak D call TRBD1 (7 bases). Trimming took off 6 bases at V and 4 bases at J, with 16 bases between the two ends. This CDR3 contains 14 residues. CDR3 in amino acids: CASSPGQDYYEQYV. The CDR3 DNA follows: TGTGCCAGCAGCCCTGGACAGGACTATTACGAGCAGTACGTC.

The chain joins TRBV6-1 to TRBJ1-4; 9 bases fit TRBD1. Looked up from germline, CDR1 is MNHNS and CDR2 is SASEGT. The CDR3 loop spans 17 amino acids. V was clipped by 3 bases and J by 5 bases; unmatched bases: 10. The CDR3 nucleotides read TGTGCCAGCAGTGACCCGGGACAGGGCTCGGAAAATGAAAAACTGTTTTTT. Translating gives CASSDPGQGSENEKLFF.

This clonotype was found a few times. J is TRBJ1-2 and V is TRBV6-5, with D possibly TRBD1 on 6 matching bases. Germline V gene sequence: CDR1 MNHEY, CDR2 SVGAGI. V gave up 6 bases and J gave up 7 bases, with 18 bases separating them. The CDR3 extends over 14 amino acids. The CDR3 DNA is TGTGCCAGCAGCCAGGGGTTCGCGCTCGGTGGCTACACCTTC. Its protein is CASSQGFALGGYTF.

This clonotype turned up a few times. J is TRBJ2-5 and V is TRBV7-3, with 9 bases fitting TRBD1. V was pared by 2 bases and J by 4 bases, with 14 bases of the junction left unmatched. The CDR3 extends over 18 amino acids. Germline V gives CDR1 SGHTA, CDR2 FQGTGA. The CDR3 nucleotides read TGTGCCAGCAGCTTAGGGAGCGTAGGGACAGGGCAGGGAGAGACCCAGTACTTC. Encoded protein: CASSLGSVGTGQGETQYF.

V is TRBV7-2 and J is TRBJ2-4; D is perhaps TRBD1 or TRBD2 (6 bases each). V was trimmed by 5 bases and J by 6 bases, leaving 17 bases between them. The CDR3 is made up of 15 amino acids. Germline CDR1 is SGHTA and CDR2 is FQGNSA. The CDR3 nucleotides are TGTGCCAGCAGCCCAGGAAGGGGGGATGGAAACATTCAGTACTTC. Its translation is CASSPGRGDGNIQYF.

This clonotype was detected ten times or more. The J gene is TRBJ1-2, the V gene TRBV3-1; D ambiguous. The CDR3 is 13 amino acids. Trimming stripped 5 bases from V and 8 bases from J, with 15 bases between. Germline V CDR1 and CDR2: LGHDT, YNNKEL (reference sequence). CDR3 coding DNA: TGTGCCAGCAGCTACACGGCGTTTGAGGGCTACACCTTC. It is translated as CASSYTAFEGYTF.

There are a few counts of this clonotype. This sequence joins TRBV28 and TRBJ2-5, with TRBD1 as a possible D gene (5 bases). CDR1 MDHEN and CDR2 SYDVKM come from the germline V gene. V was pared by 6 bases and J by 2 bases, with 19 bases between. The CDR3 covers 16 residues. The CDR3 DNA reads as TGTGCCAGCAGCCCAACATCGGCAGGGCGGCAAGAGACCCAGTACTTC. It yields the protein CASSPTSAGRQETQYF.

A few counts support this clonotype. The rearrangement uses TRBV29-1 and TRBJ2-5; tentatively, D is TRBD1 (5 bases). The V and J ends lost 1 base and 2 bases respectively, with 14 bases between them. The CDR3 has 15 amino acids. The germline V gene has CDR1 SQVTM and CDR2 ANQGSEA. Here the CDR3 reads CSVEGGRGSQETQYF. For the CDR3, the DNA is TGCAGCGTTGAAGGGGGTAGGGGTAGTCAAGAGACCCAGTACTTC.

This clonotype has just a few counts. This sequence joins TRBV19 and TRBJ1-5; unclear D gene. This CDR3 is 14 amino acids long. CDR1 and CDR2 (germline): LNHDA, SQIVND (reference sequence). V was clipped by 9 bases and J by 0 bases, with 12 bases between them. This CDR3 reads CASADWSSNQPQHF. CDR3 DNA sequence: TGTGCCAGCGCGGATTGGAGTAGCAATCAGCCCCAGCATTTT.

This clonotype has more than one count but fewer than ten. The chain carries TRBV6-5 and TRBJ1-6, with TRBD1 as a possible D gene (6 bases). With 10 bases removed from V and 1 base from J, the gap between germline ends came to 14 bases. The CDR3 loop spans 15 amino acids. Germline CDR1 reads MNHEY; CDR2 reads SVGAGI. The CDR3 reads CATSQGRSYNSPLHF. The CDR3 DNA is TGTGCCACCAGCCAGGGGCGATCCTATAATTCACCCCTCCACTTT.

This clonotype was detected a few times. This chain links TRBV7-2 with TRBJ2-3, with D hard to call. From germline, CDR1 is SGHTA and CDR2 FQGNSA. V lost 0 bases, J lost 4 bases, and 14 bases lay in between. This CDR3 spans 16 amino acids. The CDR3 DNA reads as TGTGCCAGCAGCTTAGCCCCCGTCTCAGTCCCAGATACGCAGTATTTT. Its translation: CASSLAPVSVPDTQYF. Full variable domain (outside the CDR3, taken from reference TRBV7-2 and TRBJ2-3): GAGVSQSPSNKVTEKGKDVELRCDPISGHTALYWYRQSLGQGLEFLIYFQGNSAPDKSGLPSDRFSAERTGGSVSTLTIQRTQQEDSAVYLCASSLAPVSVPDTQYFGPGTRLTVL.

As for this clonotype: Its ends do not fully match the called genes, so a read error is possible. This sequence joins TRBV11-2 and TRBJ1-6; D is unresolved. The CDR3 sequence is 14 residues long. CDR1 and CDR2 from the germline V gene are SGHAT and FQNNGV. CDR3 in amino acids: CASRFRGGNSPIHF. CDR3 sequence (DNA): TGTGCCAGCAGATTCCGTGGAGGCAATTCACCCATCCACTTT.

This sequence joins TRBV28 and TRBJ2-3; 13 bases align to TRBD2. Germline V gene data show CDR1 as MDHEN and CDR2 as SYDVKM. CDR3 length: 15 amino acids. V trimming: 6 bases; J trimming: 5 bases; junction bases outside the gene matches: 5. The CDR3 sequence: CASRGRTSGGDTQYF. The CDR3 DNA sequence: TGTGCCAGCAGGGGCCGGACTAGCGGGGGAGATACGCAGTATTTT.

Only a few counts were recorded for this clonotype. The J gene is TRBJ2-1, the V gene TRBV2; 7 bases line up with TRBD1. Per germline, CDR1 SNHLY and CDR2 FYNNEI. The CDR3 consists of 15 residues. The junction had 7 bases not matched to a gene; V was cut back by 5 bases and J by 3 bases. CDR3 in DNA: TGTGCCAGCAGTCTTGGACAGGCTGTCTACAATGAGCAGTTCTTC. This encodes CASSLGQAVYNEQFF.

The chain uses TRBV5-1 and TRBJ2-3, with 7 bases lining up with TRBD2. CDR3 length: 16 amino acids. Germline V gene data show CDR1 as SGHRS and CDR2 as YFSETQ. The trim removed 0 bases at V and 5 bases at J, leaving 9 bases unmatched. The CDR3 is CASSLVLATTQDTQYF. Here the CDR3 DNA reads TGCGCCAGCAGCTTGGTACTAGCGACAACACAAGATACGCAGTATTTT.

This clonotype was counted only a few times. This chain joins TRBV25-1 and TRBJ2-5, with D possibly TRBD2 on 6 matching bases. The CDR3 length is 15 residues. V was shortened by 1 base and J by 1 base, with 10 bases between the two germline ends. The germline V gene has CDR1 MGHDK and CDR2 SYGVNS. The CDR3 loop reads CASSESGAPQETQYF. CDR3 sequence (DNA): TGTGCCAGCAGTGAATCGGGAGCGCCCCAAGAGACCCAGTACTTC.

This sequence joins TRBV2 and TRBJ1-6; D may be TRBD1 (5 bases). The CDR3 is 15 residues long. Germline V lookup: CDR1 SNHLY, CDR2 FYNNEI. Trimming removed 2 bases from V and 5 bases from J, with 10 bases in between. The CDR3 here is CASSERQGHNSPLHF. The CDR3 region has the DNA TGTGCCAGCAGTGAACGGCAGGGACATAATTCACCCCTCCACTTT.

In its sample, this clonotype was seen a few times. This chain connects TRBV6-4 to TRBJ2-7; D remains unclear. CDR3 length: 12 amino acids. V lost 5 bases and J lost 1, with 6 bases in between. The germline gives CDR1 MRHNA, CDR2 SNTAGT. This CDR3 is CASSPPSYEQYV. As DNA, the CDR3 is TGTGCCAGCAGTCCCCCATCCTACGAGCAGTACGTC.

Only a few counts were recorded for this clonotype. The CDR3 DNA follows: TGCGCCAGCAGCTTGGTGGGACAGGGGCGCATTCAGTACTTC. Translation: CASSLVGQGRIQYF. The V call is TRBV5-1, the J call TRBJ2-4; 10 bases fit TRBD1. The germline V gene has CDR1 SGHRS and CDR2 YFSETQ. J was trimmed by 9 bases and V by 0 bases; bases with no gene match: 3. This CDR3 spans 14 amino acids.

This clonotype was counted only a few times. The genes are TRBV12-3 or TRBV12-4 and TRBJ2-3; 7 bases agree with TRBD1. With V trimmed by 7 bases and J by 4 bases, 5 bases remained unmatched. This CDR3 is 13 amino acids long. CDR3 region: CASTRTGSDTQYF. The CDR3 DNA sequence: TGTGCCAGCACCCGGACAGGATCAGATACGCAGTATTTT.

This chain uses TRBV5-1 with TRBJ2-3; no definite D call. CDR3 length: 13 residues. Germline V lookup: CDR1 SGHRS, CDR2 YFSETQ. V was cut by 4 bases and J by 2 bases, with 8 bases left in between. The CDR3 here is CASSVRVTDTQYF. The CDR3 nucleotides are TGCGCCAGCAGCGTCCGGGTCACAGATACGCAGTATTTT. The full variable domain, its missing parts supplied by reference TRBV5-1 and TRBJ2-3, is KAGVTQTPRYLIKTRGQQVTLSCSPISGHRSVSWYQQTPGQGLQFLFEYFSETQRNKGNFPGRFSGRQFSNSRSEMNVSTLELGDSALYLCASSVRVTDTQYFGPGTRLTVL.

As for this clonotype: One end of the junction fails to match germline, which may point to a read error. V and J are TRBV4-3 and TRBJ2-3, with TRBD2 matching 9 bases. Germline lookup yields CDR1 LGHNA and CDR2 YSLEER. The CDR3 runs 16 residues. CDR3 coding DNA: TGCGCCAGCAGACAAGATGAGGGCGGGGGGGCGAATACGCAGTATTTT. Protein: CASRQDEGGGANTQYF.